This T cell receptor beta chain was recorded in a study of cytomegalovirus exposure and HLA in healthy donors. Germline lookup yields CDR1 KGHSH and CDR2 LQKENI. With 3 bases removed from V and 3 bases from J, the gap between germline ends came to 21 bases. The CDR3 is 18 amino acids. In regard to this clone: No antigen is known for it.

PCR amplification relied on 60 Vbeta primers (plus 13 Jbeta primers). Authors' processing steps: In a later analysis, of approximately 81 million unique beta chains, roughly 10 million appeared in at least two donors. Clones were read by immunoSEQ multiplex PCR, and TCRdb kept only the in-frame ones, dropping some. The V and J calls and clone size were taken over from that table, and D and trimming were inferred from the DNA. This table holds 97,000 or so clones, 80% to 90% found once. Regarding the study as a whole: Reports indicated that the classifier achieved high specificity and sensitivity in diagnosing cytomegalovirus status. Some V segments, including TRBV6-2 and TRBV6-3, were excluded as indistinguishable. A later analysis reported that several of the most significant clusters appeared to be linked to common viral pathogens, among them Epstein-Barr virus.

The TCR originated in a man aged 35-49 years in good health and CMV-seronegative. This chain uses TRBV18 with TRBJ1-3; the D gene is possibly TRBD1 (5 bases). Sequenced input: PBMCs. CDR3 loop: CASSPTSPKGLHGNTIYF. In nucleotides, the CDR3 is TGTGCCAGCTCACCTACGAGTCCCAAGGGGCTCCATGGAAACACCATATATTTT. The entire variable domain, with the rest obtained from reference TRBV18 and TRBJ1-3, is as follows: NAGVMQNPRHLVRRRGQEARLRCSPMKGHSHVYWYRQLPEEGLKFMVYLQKENIIDESGMPKERFSAEFPKEGPSILRIQQVVRGDSAAYFCASSPTSPKGLHGNTIYFGEGSWLTVV.